Presented here are 8 T cell receptor beta chains from one specimen sequenced in a study of cytomegalovirus exposure and HLA in healthy donors. The PCR had 60 Vbeta and 13 Jbeta primers. The assay was immunoSEQ multiplex PCR, and TCRdb's table has in-frame clones only and misses some. The sample includes over 200,000 clones, more than 75% of them seen just once. Material for sequencing was PBMCs. These receptors came from a human donor in good health.

CDR3 sequence: CASSLATGWQTDTQYF. CDR3 DNA: TGTGCCAGCAGCTTAGCAACAGGGTGGCAGACAGATACGCAGTATTTT. The V call is TRBV7-2, the J call TRBJ2-3, with a tentative D call TRBD1 (6 bases). The length of the CDR3 is 16 residues. V was clipped by 0 bases and J by 3 bases, with 13 bases between them. The germline CDR1 and CDR2 sequences are SGHTA and FQGNSA.

The rearrangement joins TRBV2 to TRBJ1-2, with TRBD1 as a possible D gene (6 bases). Trimming pared 3 bases from V and 3 bases from J, leaving 11 bases between. Germline V gene lookup returns CDR1 SNHLY and CDR2 FYNNEI. The CDR3 spans 14 residues. The CDR3 loop reads CASSDNRADYGYTF. The CDR3 nucleotides are TGTGCCAGCAGTGATAACAGGGCTGACTATGGCTACACCTTC. Full variable domain (outside the CDR3, taken from reference TRBV2 and TRBJ1-2): EPEVTQTPSHQVTQMGQEVILRCVPISNHLYFYWYRQILGQKVEFLVSFYNNEISEKSEIFDDQFSVERPDGSNFTLKIRSTKLEDSAMYFCASSDNRADYGYTFGSGTRLTVV.

V is TRBV5-1 and J is TRBJ2-6; D might be TRBD1 (6 bases). V lost 1 base and J lost 0, with 14 bases in between. The CDR3 spans 18 residues. Germline lookup yields CDR1 SGHRS and CDR2 YFSETQ. CDR3 nucleotide sequence: TGCGCCAGCAGCTTGAAGGTCAGGGGCCTCTCTGGGGCCAACGTCCTGACTTTC. It encodes CASSLKVRGLSGANVLTF. Drawing the rest from reference TRBV5-1 and TRBJ2-6, the complete variable domain is KAGVTQTPRYLIKTRGQQVTLSCSPISGHRSVSWYQQTPGQGLQFLFEYFSETQRNKGNFPGRFSGRQFSNSRSEMNVSTLELGDSALYLCASSLKVRGLSGANVLTFGAGSRLTVL.

This chain joins TRBV6-6 and TRBJ2-2; D perhaps matches TRBD2 (6 bases). V was pared by 0 bases and J by 4 bases, with 12 bases between. From germline, CDR1 is MNHNY and CDR2 SVGAGI (reference sequence). The CDR3 runs to 16 residues. The CDR3 protein is CASSYSSSGSTGELFF. CDR3 DNA: TGTGCCAGCAGTTACTCGTCGTCCGGGAGCACCGGGGAGCTGTTTTTT.

The chain joins TRBV4-1 to TRBJ2-7; 8 bases are a match to TRBD1. CDR3 size: 21 residues. Germline CDR1 and CDR2: MGHRA and YSYEKL. V dropped 0 bases and J dropped 4; count of bases not matched to a gene: 23. The CDR3 coding sequence is TGCGCCAGCAGCCAAGAATGGTGGGGCAGGGGGCCCGAGGTACCCATATACGAGCAGTACTTC. Translating it yields CASSQEWWGRGPEVPIYEQYF.

The chain is built from TRBV29-1 and TRBJ2-2; 8 bases are a match to TRBD1. CDR3 size: 17 residues. CDR1 is SQVTM, CDR2 ANQGSEA, per germline. The V and J ends lost 5 bases and 3 bases, in that order; junction bases with no gene match: 14. CDR3: CSVSPQTGGWYTGELFF. CDR3 nucleotides: TGCAGCGTTTCTCCTCAAACAGGGGGTTGGTACACCGGGGAGCTGTTTTTT.

V gene TRBV7-9 combines with J gene TRBJ2-2, with D possibly TRBD2 on 6 matching bases. Germline V gene data show CDR1 as SEHNR and CDR2 as FQNEAQ (reference sequence). Trimming removed 3 bases at V and 7 bases at J, with 9 bases between. The length of the CDR3 is 13 residues. CDR3 coding DNA: TGTGCCAGCAGCTTTGGGACTGGCGGGGAGCTGTTTTTT. It is translated as CASSFGTGGELFF.

V usage is TRBV11-2 and J usage is TRBJ2-1; 9 bases are a match to TRBD2. The CDR3 runs to 15 residues. Germline CDR1 reads SGHAT; CDR2 reads FQNNGV. J gave up 5 bases and V 5 bases, and 7 bases lay outside the gene matches. DNA of the CDR3: TGTGCCAGCAGCCCCCAGCGGGAGGCTAACAATGAGCAGTTCTTC. Translating it yields CASSPQREANNEQFF.